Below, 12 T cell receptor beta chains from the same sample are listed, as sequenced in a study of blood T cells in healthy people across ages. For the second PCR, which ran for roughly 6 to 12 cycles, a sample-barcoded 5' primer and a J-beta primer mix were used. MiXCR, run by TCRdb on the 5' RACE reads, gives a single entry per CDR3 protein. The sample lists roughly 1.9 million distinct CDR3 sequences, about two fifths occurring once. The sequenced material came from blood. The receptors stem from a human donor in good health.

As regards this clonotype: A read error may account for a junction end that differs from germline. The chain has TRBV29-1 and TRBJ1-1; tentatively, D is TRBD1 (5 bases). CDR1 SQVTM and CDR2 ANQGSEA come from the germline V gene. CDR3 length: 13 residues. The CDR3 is CSVAFGANTEAFF. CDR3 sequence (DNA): TGCAGCGTGGCCTTTGGGGCGAACACTGAGGCTTTCTTT. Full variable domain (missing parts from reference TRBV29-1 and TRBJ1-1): SAVISQKPSRDICQRGTSLTIQCQVDSQVTMMFWYRQQPGQSLTLIATANQGSEATYESGFVIDKFPISRPNLTFSTLTVSNMSPEDSSIYLCSVAFGANTEAFFGQGTRLTVV.

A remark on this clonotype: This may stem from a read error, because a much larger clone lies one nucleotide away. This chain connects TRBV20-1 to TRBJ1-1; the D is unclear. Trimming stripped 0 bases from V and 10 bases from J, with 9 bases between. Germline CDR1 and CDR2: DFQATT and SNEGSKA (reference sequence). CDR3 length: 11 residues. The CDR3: CSAREDRGAFF. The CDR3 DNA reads TGCAGTGCTAGAGAGGATCGAGGAGCTTTCTTT.

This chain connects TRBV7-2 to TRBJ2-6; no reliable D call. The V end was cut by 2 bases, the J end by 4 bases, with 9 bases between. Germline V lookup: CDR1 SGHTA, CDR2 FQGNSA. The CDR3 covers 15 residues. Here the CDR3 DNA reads TGTGCCAGCAGCTTATACATTGGCGGGGCCAACGTCCTGACTTTC. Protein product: CASSLYIGGANVLTF.

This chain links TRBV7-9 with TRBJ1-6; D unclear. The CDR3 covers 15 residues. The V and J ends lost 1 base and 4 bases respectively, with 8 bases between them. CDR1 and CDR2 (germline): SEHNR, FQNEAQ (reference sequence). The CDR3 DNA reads TGTGCCAGCAGCTTAGGAGAGGGATATAATTCACCCCTCCACTTT. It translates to CASSLGEGYNSPLHF.

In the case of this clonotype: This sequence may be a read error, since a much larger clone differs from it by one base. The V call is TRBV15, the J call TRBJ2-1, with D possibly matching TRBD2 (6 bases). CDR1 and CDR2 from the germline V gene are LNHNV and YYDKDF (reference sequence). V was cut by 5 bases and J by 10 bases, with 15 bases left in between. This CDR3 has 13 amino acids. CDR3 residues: CATSAGLSYEQFF. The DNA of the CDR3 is TGTGCCACCAGCGCCGGACTATCCTACGAGCAGTTCTTC.

DNA for the CDR3: TGTGCCAGCAGCCTAGAATACGGACTAGCGGGGGGAGATACGCAGTATTTT. Its protein is CASSLEYGLAGGDTQYF. This chain joins TRBV7-2 and TRBJ2-3, with 14 bases identical to TRBD2. CDR3 size: 17 residues. The V segment lost 5 bases and the J segment 5 bases; nucleotides outside the gene matches: 9. CDR1 and CDR2 (germline): SGHTA, FQGNSA.

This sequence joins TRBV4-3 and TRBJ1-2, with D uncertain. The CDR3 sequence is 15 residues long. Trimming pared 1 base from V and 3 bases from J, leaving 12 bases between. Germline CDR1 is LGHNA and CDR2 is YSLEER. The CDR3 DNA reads TGCGCCAGCAGCCAAGCGGCCCTAGTGGACTATGGCTACACCTTC. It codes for CASSQAALVDYGYTF.

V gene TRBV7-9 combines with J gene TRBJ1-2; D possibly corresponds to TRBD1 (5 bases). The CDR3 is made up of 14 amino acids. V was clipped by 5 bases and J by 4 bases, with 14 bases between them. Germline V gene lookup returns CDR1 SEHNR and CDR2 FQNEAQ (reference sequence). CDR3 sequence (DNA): TGTGCCAGCAGCAACGACAGCTATCGCTATGGCTACACCTTC. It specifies CASSNDSYRYGYTF. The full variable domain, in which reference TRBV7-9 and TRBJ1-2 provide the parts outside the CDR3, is DTGVSQNPRHKITKRGQNVTFRCDPISEHNRLYWYRQTLGQGPEFLTYFQNEAQLEKSRLLSDRFSAERPKGSFSTLEIQRTEQGDSAMYLCASSNDSYRYGYTFGSGTRLTVV.

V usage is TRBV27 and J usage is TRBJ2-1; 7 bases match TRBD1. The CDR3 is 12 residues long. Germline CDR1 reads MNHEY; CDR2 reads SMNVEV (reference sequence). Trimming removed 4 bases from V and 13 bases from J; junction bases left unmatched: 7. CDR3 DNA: TGTGCCAGCAGTTCGACAGGGTTGACACAGTTCTTC. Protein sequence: CASSSTGLTQFF.

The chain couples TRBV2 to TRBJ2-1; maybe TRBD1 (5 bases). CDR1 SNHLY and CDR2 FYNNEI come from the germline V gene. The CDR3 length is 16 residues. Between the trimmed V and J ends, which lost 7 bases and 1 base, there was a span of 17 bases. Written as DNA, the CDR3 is TGTGCCAGCAAACAGGCAGCGAGTAAATCCTACAATGAGCAGTTCTTC. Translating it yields CASKQAASKSYNEQFF.

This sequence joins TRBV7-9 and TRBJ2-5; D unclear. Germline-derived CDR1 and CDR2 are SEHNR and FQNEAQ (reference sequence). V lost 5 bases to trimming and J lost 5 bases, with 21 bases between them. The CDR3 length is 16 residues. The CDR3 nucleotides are TGTGCCAGCAGCCAAGCCGGGCCCAATTCAGTGGAGACCCAGTACTTC. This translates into CASSQAGPNSVETQYF. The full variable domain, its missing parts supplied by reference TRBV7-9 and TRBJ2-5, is DTGVSQNPRHKITKRGQNVTFRCDPISEHNRLYWYRQTLGQGPEFLTYFQNEAQLEKSRLLSDRFSAERPKGSFSTLEIQRTEQGDSAMYLCASSQAGPNSVETQYFGPGTRLLVL.

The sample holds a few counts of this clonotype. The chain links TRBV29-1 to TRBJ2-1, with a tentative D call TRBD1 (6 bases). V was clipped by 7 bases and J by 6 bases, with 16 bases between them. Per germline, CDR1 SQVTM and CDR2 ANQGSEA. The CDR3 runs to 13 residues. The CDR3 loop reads CSGLQGVGNEQFF. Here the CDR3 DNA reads TGCAGCGGGCTACAGGGAGTCGGCAATGAGCAGTTCTTC.